The next 23 T cell receptor beta chains were all read from a single sample in a study of blood T cell repertoires in COVID-19. TCRdb's copy holds only in-frame clones and misses some; the assay was immunoSEQ multiplex PCR. The repertoire holds about 220,000 clones, with 80% as singletons. The specimen was peripheral blood. All receptors derive from a human donor in a cohort sampled during active COVID-19.

The chain has TRBV4-3 and TRBJ2-7; the D gene is possibly TRBD2 (5 bases). This CDR3 region has 14 residues. V was trimmed by 0 bases and J by 3 bases, leaving 9 bases between them. Germline V CDR1 and CDR2: LGHNA, YSLEER. CDR3 sequence (DNA): TGCGCCAGCAGCCAAGATGAAAGCGGCTACGAGCAGTACTTC. Translating it yields CASSQDESGYEQYF.

V gene TRBV28 combines with J gene TRBJ1-1; D may be TRBD1 (6 bases). Per germline, CDR1 MDHEN and CDR2 SYDVKM. V lost 4 bases to trimming and J lost 4 bases, with 16 bases between them. The CDR3 contains 15 residues. In DNA, the CDR3 is TGTGCCAGCAGTTCAATACAGGGCCTGAGCACTGAAGCTTTCTTT. This encodes CASSSIQGLSTEAFF.

The CDR3 nucleotides read TGTGCCAGCAGCCCATGGGGGGGCGCGCCTGAAGCTTTCTTT. Protein product: CASSPWGGAPEAFF. The rearrangement links TRBV7-3 to TRBJ1-1; a weak D match, TRBD1 (6 bases). Germline V CDR1 and CDR2: SGHTA, FQGTGA. The CDR3 is 14 residues long. Trimming shortened V by 5 bases and J by 6 bases, and 16 bases separated the two germline ends.

V and J are TRBV7-2 and TRBJ2-1; TRBD2 agrees at 16 bases. Per germline, CDR1 SGHTA and CDR2 FQGNSA. V lost 4 bases, J lost 7 bases, and 10 bases stayed unmatched. The CDR3 covers 18 residues. For the CDR3, the DNA is TGTGCCAGCAGCTCAGTTCCGGGACTAGCGGGAGGGGGGAATGAGCAGTTCTTC. Translated: CASSSVPGLAGGGNEQFF.

This chain uses TRBV19 with TRBJ2-1; the match to TRBD2 covers 10 bases. Losses at the gene ends were 7 bases for V and 0 bases for J; bases not matched to a gene: 18. The CDR3 is 20 amino acids. The germline V gene encodes CDR1 LNHDA and CDR2 SQIVND (reference sequence). DNA of the CDR3: TGTGCCAGTATGGGGCCGGGTAGCGGGAGGACTCTTAGCTCCTACAATGAGCAGTTCTTC. Residues: CASMGPGSGRTLSSYNEQFF. Based on the CDR3 plus reference TRBV19 and TRBJ2-1, the full variable domain is DGGITQSPKYLFRKEGQNVTLSCEQNLNHDAMYWYRQDPGQGLRLIYYSQIVNDFQKGDIAEGYSVSREKKESFPLTVTSAQKNPTAFYLCASMGPGSGRTLSSYNEQFFGPGTRLTVL.

The genes are TRBV6-2 or TRBV6-3 and TRBJ2-3; 7 nucleotides match TRBD2. V dropped 6 bases and J dropped 0; count of bases not matched to a gene: 9. Per the germline V gene, CDR1 is MNHEY and CDR2 is SVGEGT. The CDR3 totals 16 residues. The CDR3 sequence: CASSSQLADSTDTQYF. The CDR3 DNA sequence: TGTGCCAGCAGCTCCCAGCTAGCGGATAGCACAGATACGCAGTATTTT.

This sequence joins TRBV10-3 and TRBJ2-3; the match to TRBD1 covers 7 bases. The CDR3 has 13 amino acids. Looked up from germline, CDR1 is ENHRY and CDR2 is SYGVKD. After removal of 6 bases from V and 4 bases from J, the junction contained 4 bases not matched to a gene. CDR3 loop: CAIREQGSDTQYF. CDR3 nucleotide sequence: TGTGCCATCAGAGAACAGGGGTCAGATACGCAGTATTTT.

This clone was detected only a few times. At one boundary the junction diverges from the germline segment, which might be a read error. V usage is TRBV28 and J usage is TRBJ2-1, with 16 bases fitting TRBD2. CDR3 size: 15 residues. The V gene's germline CDR1 is MDHEN and CDR2 SYDVKM. Written as DNA, the CDR3 is TGTGCCAGCAGTTCCCCGGGACTAGCGGGAGGGGTTGGAATCTTC. Its protein is CASSSPGLAGGVGIF.

CDR3 bases: TGTGCCAGCAGCCAAGGCCGTAGTGTAAATGAGCAGTTCTTC. Residues: CASSQGRSVNEQFF. V and J are TRBV3-1 (or the pseudogene TRBV3-2) and TRBJ2-1; D uncertain. V was clipped by 1 base and J by 7 bases, with 11 bases between them. CDR3 size: 14 residues. Germline values: CDR1 LGHDT, CDR2 YNNKEL (reference sequence).

The genes are TRBV12-3 or TRBV12-4 and TRBJ1-1; no reliable D call. With 7 bases removed from V and 0 bases from J, the gap between germline ends came to 6 bases. The CDR3 consists of 12 residues. The CDR3 DNA reads TGTGCCAGCACCTTAATGAACACTGAAGCTTTCTTT. It translates to CASTLMNTEAFF.

The rearrangement links TRBV4-1 to TRBJ1-2; D may be TRBD1 (6 bases). Germline assignment: CDR1 MGHRA and CDR2 YSYEKL. CDR3 length: 17 amino acids. Trimming took 4 bases from V and 5 from J, leaving 23 bases between them. The CDR3 coding sequence is TGCGCCAGCAGCCCAGGGGCATCACGGCAGGGTAATTATGGCTACACCTTC. Its protein product is CASSPGASRQGNYGYTF.

The rearrangement joins TRBV7-2 to TRBJ1-4; D gene ambiguous. Trimming took off 0 bases at V and 0 bases at J, with 5 bases between the two ends. Germline-derived CDR1 and CDR2 are SGHTA and FQGNSA. The CDR3 runs to 15 residues. CDR3 residues: CASSLARTTNEKLFF. The DNA of the CDR3 is TGTGCCAGCAGCTTAGCGCGGACAACTAATGAAAAACTGTTTTTT.

The chain recombines TRBV7-9 with TRBJ2-7; 8 positions match TRBD2. CDR1 is SEHNR and CDR2 is FQNEAQ in the germline V gene (reference sequence). V was clipped by 5 bases and J by 2 bases; unmatched bases: 14. CDR3 length: 17 residues. CDR3 region: CASSPGSGREATYEQYF. As DNA, the CDR3 is TGTGCCAGCAGCCCAGGGTCTGGGCGGGAGGCCACCTACGAGCAGTACTTC.

The rearrangement uses TRBV29-1 and TRBJ2-3; TRBD2 matches 14 bases. CDR3 length: 15 residues. The germline CDR1 and CDR2 sequences are SQVTM and ANQGSEA. The J segment lost 11 bases and the V segment lost 4 bases, leaving 11 bases of the junction unmatched. CDR3 sequence (DNA): TGCAGCGTTGGTCCGAGACTAGCGGGAGGGAATGGGCAGTATTTT. It specifies CSVGPRLAGGNGQYF.

V usage is TRBV10-3 and J usage is TRBJ2-7; TRBD1 agrees at 10 bases. The CDR3 has 16 amino acids. V gave up 0 bases and J gave up 6 bases; unmatched junction bases: 8. In germline, CDR1 is ENHRY, CDR2 SYGVKD. The CDR3: CAISESSGTGVGEQYF. The CDR3, as DNA: TGTGCCATCAGTGAGTCGAGCGGGACAGGGGTTGGCGAGCAGTACTTC.

The chain carries TRBV21-1 and TRBJ2-3; TRBD2 is the table's D call, not checked against the DNA. TRBV21-1 has pseudogene status. The CDR3 has 19 residues. The CDR3 sequence: CASSTRPLAGGSSTDTQYF. In DNA, the CDR3 is TGTGCCAGCAGCACCCGACCACTAGCGGGAGGTAGTAGCACAGATACGCAGTATTTT.

This clone has just one count. The J gene is TRBJ2-5, the V gene TRBV5-1; D is ambiguous. Per germline, CDR1 SGHRS and CDR2 YFSETQ. The CDR3 has 11 residues. V shed 5 bases and J shed 2 bases, with 4 bases lying between them. The chain's CDR3 is CASRAQETQYF. The CDR3 DNA is TGCGCCAGCAGGGCTCAAGAGACCCAGTACTTC.

The chain is built from TRBV6-1 and TRBJ1-1, with D possibly being TRBD1 (5 bases). V was shortened by 2 bases and J by 4 bases, with 11 bases between the two germline ends. From germline, CDR1 is MNHNS and CDR2 SASEGT. This CDR3 contains 14 residues. The CDR3 here is CASSEPGGVTEAFF. Written as DNA, the CDR3 is TGTGCCAGCAGTGAACCGGGAGGGGTCACTGAAGCTTTCTTT.

The chain joins TRBV19 to TRBJ2-7; no firm D call. From germline, CDR1 is LNHDA and CDR2 SQIVND (reference sequence). Trimming left V 3 bases short and J 0 bases short, with 9 bases between. CDR3 length: 14 residues. This CDR3 reads CASSIQQSSYEQYF. In DNA form, the CDR3 reads TGTGCCAGTAGTATCCAACAGAGCTCCTACGAGCAGTACTTC.

This chain links TRBV30 with TRBJ1-4; 8 bases are a match to TRBD1. The germline V gene encodes CDR1 GTSNPN and CDR2 SVGIG (reference sequence). The CDR3 is made up of 13 amino acids. The V and J ends lost 5 bases and 3 bases, in that order; junction bases with no gene match: 2. The CDR3 DNA reads as TGTGCCTGGGGACAGGGTCCTAATGAAAAACTGTTTTTT. Protein product: CAWGQGPNEKLFF. Using reference TRBV30 and TRBJ1-4 for the parts outside the CDR3, the full variable domain is SQTIHQWPATLVQPVGSPLSLECTVEGTSNPNLYWYRQAAGRGLQLLFYSVGIGQISSEVPQNLSASRPQDRQFILSSKKLLLSDSGFYLCAWGQGPNEKLFFGSGTQLSVL.

The genes are TRBV6-5 and TRBJ2-7; 7 bases line up with TRBD1. The CDR3 consists of 13 residues. Trimming removed 5 bases from V and 12 bases from J; junction bases left unmatched: 13. CDR1 is MNHEY, CDR2 SVGAGI, per germline. CDR3 nucleotide sequence: TGTGCCAGCAGTCCGAGACAGGGTGGTTTTACGTACTTC. This codes for CASSPRQGGFTYF.

The rearrangement links TRBV7-9 to TRBJ2-7; 9 bases match TRBD1. The CDR3 extends over 15 amino acids. Germline loops: CDR1 SEHNR, CDR2 FQNEAQ (reference sequence). After removal of 5 bases from V and 2 bases from J, the junction contained 7 bases not matched to a gene. The CDR3 sequence is CASSLRTGAAYEQYF. The CDR3 bases are TGTGCCAGCAGCCTCCGGACAGGGGCCGCCTACGAGCAGTACTTC.

This clone appeared a single time. The chain uses TRBV5-4 and TRBJ1-2; possibly TRBD1 for D (5 bases). V was clipped by 5 bases and J by 8 bases, with 22 bases between them. This CDR3 has 15 residues. CDR1 is SGHNT, CDR2 YYREEE, per germline (reference sequence). Here the CDR3 reads CASSEGQGGRGGYTF. As DNA, the CDR3 is TGTGCCAGCAGTGAGGGGCAGGGAGGACGGGGAGGCTACACCTTC. The full variable domain, in which reference TRBV5-4 and TRBJ1-2 provide the parts outside the CDR3, is ETGVTQSPTHLIKTRGQQVTLRCSSQSGHNTVSWYQQALGQGPQFIFQYYREEENGRGNFPPRFSGLQFPNYSSELNVNALELDDSALYLCASSEGQGGRGGYTFGSGTRLTVV.